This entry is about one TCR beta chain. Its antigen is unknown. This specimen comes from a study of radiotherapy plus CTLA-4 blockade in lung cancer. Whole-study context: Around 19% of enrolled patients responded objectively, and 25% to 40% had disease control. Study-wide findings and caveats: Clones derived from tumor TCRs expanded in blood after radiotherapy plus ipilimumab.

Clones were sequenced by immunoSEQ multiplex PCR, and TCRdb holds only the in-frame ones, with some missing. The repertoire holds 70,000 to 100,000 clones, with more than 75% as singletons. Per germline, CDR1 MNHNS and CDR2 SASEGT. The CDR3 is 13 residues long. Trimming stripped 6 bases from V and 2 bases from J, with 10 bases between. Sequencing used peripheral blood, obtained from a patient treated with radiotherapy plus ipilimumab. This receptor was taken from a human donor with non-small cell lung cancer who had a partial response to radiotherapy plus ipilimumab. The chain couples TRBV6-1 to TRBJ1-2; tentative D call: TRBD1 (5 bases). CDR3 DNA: TGTGCCAGCAGACAGGACGAAAACTATGGCTACACCTTC. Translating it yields CASRQDENYGYTF.